This is a list of T cell receptor beta chains from one sample in a study of T-cell memory formation after mild COVID-19. TCRdb processed the 5' RACE reads anew with MiXCR; each CDR3 protein has one entry. The data show 300,000 to 400,000 distinct CDR3 sequences, around 27% seen once. The sample comprised PBMCs or a T cell subset sorted from them (not recorded which). Receptors were obtained from an adult woman who had mild COVID-19 (a few samples of this study predate the infection). Cell type and time point are not known. CDR3s include the opening cysteine and the closing phenylalanine or tryptophan. A D gene is named only where the DNA matches it firmly. Clone size, where shown, is once, few, many, or a class for clones that have expanded.

D gene	J gene	clone size	V gene	CDR3 length	CDR3 DNA	CDR3 protein
TRBD2	TRBJ2-5	-	TRBV11-2	15	TGTGCCAGCAGCCCGAGGACTAGCGGGACGGAGACCCAGTACTTC	CASSPRTSGTETQYF
TRBD2	TRBJ2-1	once	TRBV7-6	17	TGTGCCAGCAGCCCCGAGCCTAGCGGGACCCCCTACAATGAGCAGTTCTTC	CASSPEPSGTPYNEQFF
-	TRBJ1-1	few	TRBV7-6	15	TGTGCCAGCAGCTTAGAGGGGGGCTGGATGGCTGAAGCTTTCTTT	CASSLEGGWMAEAFF
-	TRBJ2-7	few	TRBV29-1	12	TGCAGCGCTCGAGACAGGCCCTACGAGCAGTACTTC	CSARDRPYEQYF
-	TRBJ2-2	few	TRBV7-2	16	TGTGCCAGCAGCCTAGACAGGTTAAGGGTGGCCGGGGAGCTGTTTTTT	CASSLDRLRVAGELFF
TRBD2	TRBJ2-1	-	TRBV6-4	14	TGTGCCAGCAGTGGCGGGGGGGCGGAGAATGAGCAGTTCTTC	CASSGGGAENEQFF
-	TRBJ1-4	few	TRBV2	14	TGTGCCAGCAGCGCCGGGGCAGGGTTCGAAAAACTGTTTTTT	CASSAGAGFEKLFF
-	TRBJ2-1	few	TRBV5-1	15	TGCGCCAGCAGCTTGACAGTTCGCTCCTACAATGAGCAGTTCTTC	CASSLTVRSYNEQFF
-	TRBJ1-3	-	TRBV27	15	TGTGCCAGCAGTCCGGACGGAAGCTCTGGAAACACCATATATTTT	CASSPDGSSGNTIYF
TRBD2	TRBJ2-5	-	TRBV7-6	16	TGTGCCAGCAGCACTAGACTAGCGGGAGAGCAAGAGACCCAGTACTTC	CASSTRLAGEQETQYF
-	TRBJ2-2	many	TRBV19	15	TGTGCCACCCCTAAGGAGACGGGACTTACCGGGGAGCTGTTTTTT	CATPKETGLTGELFF
TRBD2	TRBJ2-1	few	TRBV15	15	TGTGCCACCAGCAGAGAGGGACTAGCGGACAATGAGCAGTTCTTC	CATSREGLADNEQFF
-	TRBJ2-2	-	TRBV6-6	14	TGTGCCAGCTCTCGCAGGGGGGACACCGGGGAGCTGTTTTTT	CASSRRGDTGELFF
TRBD2	TRBJ2-1	many	TRBV5-1	15	TGCGCCAGCAGCCTGACTAGCGGGGAGTGGAATGAGCAGTTCTTC	CASSLTSGEWNEQFF
TRBD1	TRBJ2-7	many	TRBV5-1	14	TGCGCCAGCAGCGGAGGACAGGGCCCTTACGAGCAGTACTTC	CASSGGQGPYEQYF
-	TRBJ1-1	-	TRBV19	16	TGTGCCAGTAGTAGGTTTCAGCTCGAACTGAACACTGAAGCTTTCTTT	CASSRFQLELNTEAFF